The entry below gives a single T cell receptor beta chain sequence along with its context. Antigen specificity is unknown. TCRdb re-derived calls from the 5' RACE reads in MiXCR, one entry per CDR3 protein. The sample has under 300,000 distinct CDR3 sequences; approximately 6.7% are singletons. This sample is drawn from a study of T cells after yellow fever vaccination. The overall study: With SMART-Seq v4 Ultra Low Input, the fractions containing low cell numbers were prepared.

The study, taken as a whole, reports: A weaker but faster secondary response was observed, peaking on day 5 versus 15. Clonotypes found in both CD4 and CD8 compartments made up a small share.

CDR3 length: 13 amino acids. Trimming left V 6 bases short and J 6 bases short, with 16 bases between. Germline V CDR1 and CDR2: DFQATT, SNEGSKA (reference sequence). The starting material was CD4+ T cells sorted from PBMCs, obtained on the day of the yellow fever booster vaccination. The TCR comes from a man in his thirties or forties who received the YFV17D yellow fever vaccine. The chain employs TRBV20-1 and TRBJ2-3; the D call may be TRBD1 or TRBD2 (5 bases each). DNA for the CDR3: TGCAGTGCCTCGGGACCCCAAACGGATACGCAGTATTTT. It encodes CSASGPQTDTQYF.